This T cell receptor beta chain appears in the sequencing data of a study of blood T cell repertoires in COVID-19. Study in general: Samples taken during acute and convalescent COVID-19 were collected in the United States, Italy and Spain. The cDNA or gDNA used as material had been derived from T cells, B-cell-depleted T cells, or PBMCs.

Sequenced by immunoSEQ multiplex PCR; TCRdb stores in-frame clones only, minus some. The repertoire holds around 55,000 clones, around nine tenths seen once, with 8.5% in the top ten. This TCR derives from a man aged 60 to 75 with active COVID-19. What was sequenced was peripheral blood.

The CDR3 nucleotides are TGTGCCAGCAGCCCAGGACAGGGAAAGTCCCACTCTGGGGCCAACGTCCTGACTTTC. This encodes CASSPGQGKSHSGANVLTF. The V call is TRBV7-3, the J call TRBJ2-6; TRBD1 matches 8 bases. The germline V gene encodes CDR1 SGHTA and CDR2 FQGTGA. Trimming at V came to 5 bases and at J to 0 bases, leaving 12 bases not matched to a gene. The CDR3 has 19 amino acids.